These 27 T cell receptor beta chains originate from one sample sequenced in a study of radiation and T cells in renal cell carcinoma. Clones were sequenced by immunoSEQ multiplex PCR, and TCRdb holds only the in-frame ones, with some missing. This table has about 24,000 clones, 47% appearing once. Treatment in this sample: 15 Gy SBRT to primary tumor, nephrectomy 4 weeks later. Source: tumor tissue, taken from a patient whose treatment included radiotherapy and nephrectomy. These receptor sequences come from a woman aged 50 to 60 with renal cell carcinoma.

The sample holds a few counts of this clone. The CDR3 loop is CASSPGARADTQYF. CDR3 DNA: TGTGCCAGCAGCCCTGGGGCCCGGGCGGATACGCAGTATTTT. The chain recombines TRBV6-6 with TRBJ2-3; D possibly corresponds to TRBD1 (5 bases). Germline CDR1 reads MNHNY; CDR2 reads SVGAGI (reference sequence). The CDR3 length is 14 residues. V shed 6 bases and J shed 6 bases, with 16 bases lying between them.

The chain joins TRBV7-9 to TRBJ2-3; D gene ambiguous. V lost 3 bases, J lost 1 base, and 5 bases lay in between. This CDR3 is 13 amino acids long. The germline V gene encodes CDR1 SEHNR and CDR2 FQNEAQ (reference sequence). DNA for the CDR3: TGTGCCAGCAGCTTGGTTGGCACAGATACGCAGTATTTT. Amino acid sequence: CASSLVGTDTQYF.

The CDR3 loop is CASSLDRGLEKLFF. The CDR3 DNA is TGTGCCAGCAGCTTGGACAGGGGGCTTGAAAAACTGTTTTTT. The J gene is TRBJ1-4, the V gene TRBV7-2, with 11 positions matching TRBD1. The germline gives CDR1 SGHTA, CDR2 FQGNSA. The CDR3 has 14 amino acids. The J segment lost 7 bases and the V segment lost 3 bases, leaving 1 base of the junction unmatched.

This clone was recorded a few times. The chain employs TRBV7-3 and TRBJ2-1; 13 bases are a match to TRBD2. Unmatched junction bases numbered 9, after V lost 5 bases and J lost 5 bases. This CDR3 is built from 17 residues. CDR1 is SGHTA and CDR2 is FQGTGA in the germline V gene. The CDR3, as DNA: TGTGCCAGCAGCCCAGAACTAGCGGGGGGGCCAAACAATGAGCAGTTCTTC. This translates into CASSPELAGGPNNEQFF.

The V and J genes are TRBV5-8 and TRBJ1-4, with 7 bases that match TRBD1. The CDR3 extends over 16 amino acids. V dropped 2 bases and J dropped 2; count of bases not matched to a gene: 6. Germline-derived CDR1 and CDR2 are SGHTS and YDEGEE. CDR3 in amino acids: CASSFQGDSTNEKLFF. CDR3 nucleotides: TGTGCCAGCAGCTTTCAGGGGGATTCGACTAATGAAAAACTGTTTTTT.

The V and J genes are TRBV4-1 and TRBJ1-5; possible D gene TRBD1, 5 bases. Germline lookup yields CDR1 MGHRA and CDR2 YSYEKL. The CDR3 contains 14 residues. Trimming removed 0 bases from V and 9 bases from J, with 12 bases in between. The CDR3 is CASSQDRVEVPQHF. Written as DNA, the CDR3 is TGCGCCAGCAGCCAAGACAGGGTGGAGGTGCCCCAGCATTTT.

This clone was seen a handful of times. The chain couples TRBV19 to TRBJ1-5; D gene uncertain. The CDR3 spans 13 residues. Germline V CDR1 and CDR2: LNHDA, SQIVND (reference sequence). V was shortened by 7 bases and J by 0 bases, with 7 bases between the two germline ends. The CDR3: CASNTYSNQPQHF. The CDR3 DNA follows: TGTGCCAGTAATACGTATAGCAATCAGCCCCAGCATTTT.

This rearrangement joins TRBV7-2 to TRBJ2-7, with D unresolved. The germline V gene encodes CDR1 SGHTA and CDR2 FQGNSA. The CDR3 length is 13 residues. Trimming pared 1 base from V and 3 bases from J, leaving 7 bases between. The CDR3 DNA is TGTGCCAGCAGCTTAGGGTACTACTACGAGCAGTACTTC. Protein: CASSLGYYYEQYF.

V is TRBV10-3 and J is TRBJ1-5; 9 bases are shared with TRBD1. Unmatched junction bases numbered 4, after V lost 4 bases and J lost 6 bases. This CDR3 has 14 amino acids. Germline V gene lookup returns CDR1 ENHRY and CDR2 SYGVKD. CDR3 bases: TGTGCCATCAGTGCAGGGACAGGGAGTCAGCCCCAGCATTTT. This gives the protein CAISAGTGSQPQHF.

A few counts support this clone. The chain carries TRBV5-4 and TRBJ2-1, with 9 bases matching TRBD1. The V gene's germline CDR1 is SGHNT and CDR2 YYREEE (reference sequence). The CDR3 loop spans 13 amino acids. Losses at the gene ends were 4 bases for V and 7 bases for J; bases not matched to a gene: 3. This CDR3 reads CASSAGTGNEQFF. The CDR3 coding sequence is TGTGCCAGCAGCGCCGGGACAGGGAATGAGCAGTTCTTC.

The chain is built from TRBV7-2 and TRBJ1-6; unclear D gene. Germline values: CDR1 SGHTA, CDR2 FQGNSA. Trimming pared 5 bases from V and 8 bases from J, leaving 10 bases between. CDR3 size: 13 residues. In DNA form, the CDR3 reads TGTGCCAGCAGCCCCGGACGAGATTCACCCCTCCACTTT. It encodes CASSPGRDSPLHF. The complete variable domain, with remaining parts taken from reference TRBV7-2 and TRBJ1-6, reads GAGVSQSPSNKVTEKGKDVELRCDPISGHTALYWYRQSLGQGLEFLIYFQGNSAPDKSGLPSDRFSAERTGGSVSTLTIQRTQQEDSAVYLCASSPGRDSPLHFGNGTRLTVT.

This rearrangement joins TRBV18 to TRBJ1-6; D unresolved. The CDR3 is 15 residues long. The V end lost 6 bases, the J end lost 5 bases, and 14 bases lay between the germline ends. Per the germline V gene, CDR1 is KGHSH and CDR2 is LQKENI. Here the CDR3 DNA reads TGTGCCAGCTCCCTAGGACCCGAAAATAATTCACCCCTCCACTTT. Its translation: CASSLGPENNSPLHF.

This clone is deemed medium-sized. The chain uses TRBV7-8 and TRBJ1-1; weak D call: TRBD1 (5 bases). Germline CDR1 is SGHVS and CDR2 is FQNEAQ. Deletions cut 6 bases from V and 1 base from J, with 12 bases between. CDR3 length: 14 amino acids. In DNA, the CDR3 is TGTGCCAGCAGTCAAGGGGCCTCGAACACTGAAGCTTTCTTT. Amino acids: CASSQGASNTEAFF.

The rearrangement joins TRBV4-2 to TRBJ2-7; the D gene could be TRBD1 or TRBD2 (5 bases each). From germline, CDR1 is LGHNA and CDR2 YNFKEQ. V was cut by 3 bases and J by 0 bases, with 12 bases left in between. This CDR3 comprises 15 residues. The CDR3 protein is CASSHPGAVSYEQYF. CDR3 nucleotide sequence: TGTGCCAGCAGCCATCCCGGGGCAGTCTCCTACGAGCAGTACTTC.

This chain joins TRBV9 and TRBJ1-2; weak D call: TRBD1 (5 bases). The V end was cut by 1 base, the J end by 8 bases, with 12 bases between. CDR1 is SGDLS and CDR2 is YYNGEE in the germline V gene. CDR3 length: 13 amino acids. CDR3 protein: CASSVQGRSGYTF. CDR3 coding DNA: TGTGCCAGCAGCGTACAGGGTCGAAGCGGCTACACCTTC.

This rearrangement joins TRBV2 to TRBJ1-1, with D uncertain. Trimming shortened V by 4 bases and J by 0 bases, and 3 bases separated the two germline ends. The CDR3 totals 12 residues. Germline V lookup: CDR1 SNHLY, CDR2 FYNNEI. The chain's CDR3 is CASSGMNTEAFF. CDR3 nucleotides: TGTGCCAGCAGTGGGATGAACACTGAAGCTTTCTTT.

This clone was counted between two and nine times. The V call is TRBV15, the J call TRBJ1-4, with 7 positions matching TRBD1. Trimming took 6 bases from V and 8 from J; bases not matched to a gene: 9. The CDR3 is made up of 14 amino acids. The germline V gene has CDR1 LNHNV and CDR2 YYDKDF (reference sequence). The CDR3 spells CATRGLRQGEKLFF. The CDR3 DNA reads as TGTGCCACCAGGGGCCTCAGACAGGGAGAAAAACTGTTTTTT.

J is TRBJ2-6 and V is TRBV29-1; 12 bases fit TRBD1. V shed 3 bases, J shed 3 bases, and the junction held 6 bases outside the gene matches. Germline V gene data show CDR1 as SQVTM and CDR2 as ANQGSEA. The CDR3 is made up of 17 amino acids. The chain's CDR3 is CSVEGGDRGLGANVLTF. CDR3 nucleotides: TGCAGCGTTGAGGGAGGGGACAGGGGGCTTGGGGCCAACGTCCTGACTTTC.

DNA for the CDR3: TGTGCCAGCAGCTTGTATATCCCGGTCGCTGGAAACACCATATATTTT. Protein sequence: CASSLYIPVAGNTIYF. The V and J genes are TRBV5-6 and TRBJ1-3; D gene unclear. V was clipped by 1 base and J by 2 bases, with 13 bases between them. The CDR3 covers 16 residues. Germline CDR1 SGHDT, CDR2 YYEEEE.

The V gene is TRBV6-6, the J gene TRBJ1-3; tentatively, D is TRBD1 (6 bases). The CDR3 is made up of 16 amino acids. Trimming shortened V by 2 bases and J by 0 bases, and 11 bases separated the two germline ends. In germline, CDR1 is MNHNY, CDR2 SVGAGI (reference sequence). This chain's CDR3 is CASSYLQGNSGNTIYF. The CDR3 coding sequence is TGTGCCAGCAGTTACCTACAGGGAAACTCTGGAAACACCATATATTTT.

The chain employs TRBV18 and TRBJ1-2; D remains ambiguous. The V and J ends lost 1 base and 0 bases respectively, with 9 bases between them. Germline CDR1 reads KGHSH; CDR2 reads LQKENI. The CDR3 has 15 residues. The CDR3 nucleotides are TGTGCCAGCTCACCACTAGAGCGTTCTAACTATGGCTACACCTTC. This codes for CASSPLERSNYGYTF.

The chain has TRBV4-3 and TRBJ1-2, with D unclear. The germline CDR1 and CDR2 sequences are LGHNA and YSLEER. Trimming pared 3 bases from V and 6 bases from J, leaving 14 bases between. The CDR3 is 14 residues long. The CDR3 nucleotides read TGCGCCAGCAGCCAGGGCGTGGGAGGTGATGGCTACACCTTC. Translated, it gives CASSQGVGGDGYTF.

The genes are TRBV13 and TRBJ1-1, with 8 positions matching TRBD1. The V segment lost 6 bases and the J segment 4 bases; nucleotides outside the gene matches: 4. CDR3 size: 13 residues. Germline V lookup: CDR1 PRHDT, CDR2 FYEKMQ (reference sequence). The CDR3 sequence: CASSLTGGTEAFF. CDR3 nucleotides: TGTGCCAGCAGTTTAACAGGGGGCACTGAAGCTTTCTTT.

J is TRBJ2-2 and V is TRBV6-5; D unclear. This CDR3 comprises 13 residues. Germline CDR1 MNHEY, CDR2 SVGAGI. The V end was cut by 0 bases, the J end by 6 bases, with 5 bases between. The CDR3: CASSYSISGELFF. CDR3 nucleotide sequence: TGTGCCAGCAGTTACTCGATTTCCGGGGAGCTGTTTTTT.

This chain links TRBV5-1 with TRBJ2-3; D possibly corresponds to TRBD1 (6 bases). Per germline, CDR1 SGHRS and CDR2 YFSETQ. V was trimmed by 0 bases and J by 0 bases, leaving 14 bases between them. The CDR3 contains 17 residues. CDR3 region: CASSLGAQGWSTDTQYF. As DNA, the CDR3 is TGCGCCAGCAGCTTGGGCGCACAGGGTTGGAGCACAGATACGCAGTATTTT.

The chain carries TRBV23-1 and TRBJ1-2; D is uncertain. TRBV23-1 belongs to the ORF category, with a function that is uncertain. The CDR3 sequence is 13 residues long. Trimming left V 4 bases short and J 2 bases short, with 8 bases between. The CDR3 sequence is CASSLKGNYGYTF. The DNA for the CDR3 is TGCGCCAGCAGTCTTAAAGGGAACTATGGCTACACCTTC.

This clone was counted between two and nine times. The chain combines TRBV10-3 with TRBJ2-7; D is unclear. This CDR3 is 14 amino acids long. The V gene lost 2 bases and the J gene lost 5 bases, with 13 bases spanning the gap. Germline V lookup: CDR1 ENHRY, CDR2 SYGVKD. CDR3: CAISEESKLDEQYF. CDR3 coding DNA: TGTGCCATCAGTGAGGAGAGCAAGCTTGACGAGCAGTACTTC.